Shown below are 22 T cell receptor beta chains from a single sample sequenced in a study of blood T cell repertoires in COVID-19 (dated by TCRdb to the early 2020s). The receptor library was made with the immunoSEQ multiplex PCR assay. TCRdb mirrors the immuneACCESS table, restricted to in-frame sequences. Some clones are absent from its copies; in checked studies, under half trace to an unresolved V gene, and the reason for the others is unknown. Counted in this sample were 250,000 to 350,000 clones; roughly 90% of them appeared once. Of the sample, more than 0.95% falls within the top ten clones. The sample was PBMCs or T cells enriched from blood (not recorded which). The receptors were gathered from a woman aged 30 to 39 who had recovered from COVID-19.

The rearrangement links TRBV5-1 to TRBJ2-5, with a tentative D call TRBD2 (6 bases). This CDR3 contains 17 residues. The germline V gene encodes CDR1 SGHRS and CDR2 YFSETQ. The ends were cut back, 2 bases at V and 0 bases at J, with 17 bases in the middle. The CDR3 sequence is CASSFPRERAYQETQYF. The CDR3 DNA is TGCGCCAGCAGCTTCCCCAGGGAGCGGGCGTACCAAGAGACCCAGTACTTC. The full variable domain, rest sourced from reference TRBV5-1 and TRBJ2-5, is KAGVTQTPRYLIKTRGQQVTLSCSPISGHRSVSWYQQTPGQGLQFLFEYFSETQRNKGNFPGRFSGRQFSNSRSEMNVSTLELGDSALYLCASSFPRERAYQETQYFGPGTRLLVL.

The rearrangement links TRBV19 to TRBJ1-5; D ambiguous. Germline V gene sequence: CDR1 LNHDA, CDR2 SQIVND (reference sequence). V was trimmed by 3 bases and J by 6 bases, leaving 9 bases between them. This CDR3 is 13 amino acids long. The CDR3 coding sequence is TGTGCCAGTAGTATTCTAATCACTCAGCCCCAGCATTTT. Residues: CASSILITQPQHF.

V gene TRBV5-4 combines with J gene TRBJ2-7, with D possibly matching TRBD2 (6 bases). This CDR3 spans 15 amino acids. CDR1 is SGHNT, CDR2 YYREEE, per germline (reference sequence). The ends were cut back, 4 bases at V and 8 bases at J, with 22 bases in the middle. CDR3 in DNA: TGTGCCAGCAGCCGGAGCGGGCCTTATCCTTTTCAGCAGTACTTC. Translation gives CASSRSGPYPFQQYF.

V and J are TRBV15 and TRBJ1-2; unclear D gene. Trimming cost V 0 bases and J 4 bases, with 15 bases left between them. CDR1 and CDR2 (germline): LNHNV, YYDKDF (reference sequence). The CDR3 is 16 residues long. CDR3 coding DNA: TGTGCCACCAGCAGAGATAGGCAGGTCCACCTCTATGGCTACACCTTC. This codes for CATSRDRQVHLYGYTF.

This clone was recorded only once. The genes are TRBV24-1 and TRBJ2-3, with a tentative D call TRBD1 (5 bases). Trimming removed 0 bases from V and 9 bases from J, with 12 bases in between. Germline values: CDR1 KGHDR, CDR2 SFDVKD. The CDR3 sequence is 14 residues long. The CDR3 nucleotides are TGTGCCACCAGTGATTTGACAGGATCCTTGACGCAGTATTTT. Translated, it gives CATSDLTGSLTQYF.

This chain uses TRBV28 with TRBJ1-1, with D perhaps TRBD1 (5 bases). Deletions cut 2 bases from V and 11 bases from J, with 15 bases between. Germline values: CDR1 MDHEN, CDR2 SYDVKM. This CDR3 has 13 amino acids. This CDR3 is CASSLSQGARAFF. The CDR3 nucleotides read TGTGCCAGCAGTTTAAGTCAGGGCGCACGCGCTTTCTTT.

This clone was detected only a few times. This chain links TRBV18 with TRBJ2-5, with TRBD1 matching over 7 bases. The CDR3 is made up of 14 amino acids. The V gene end was trimmed by 3 bases and the J gene end by 4 bases; junction bases not matched to a gene: 5. Looked up from germline, CDR1 is KGHSH and CDR2 is LQKENI. CDR3 loop: CASSPTTGRETQYF. In DNA, the CDR3 is TGTGCCAGCTCACCCACGACAGGGAGAGAGACCCAGTACTTC.

The chain employs TRBV28 and TRBJ1-5, with D possibly being TRBD1 (6 bases). This CDR3 has 14 amino acids. Germline CDR1 MDHEN, CDR2 SYDVKM. The V and J ends lost 4 bases and 1 base respectively, with 8 bases between them. The CDR3 nucleotides read TGTGCCAGCAGTTCGGGACAAAGCAATCAGCCCCAGCATTTT. This gives the protein CASSSGQSNQPQHF.

The chain has TRBV30 and TRBJ1-6; 7 nucleotides align to TRBD1. The CDR3 loop spans 15 amino acids. The trim removed 0 bases at V and 9 bases at J, leaving 8 bases unmatched. Per germline, CDR1 GTSNPN and CDR2 SVGIG (reference sequence). CDR3 loop: CAWSVKTGSRSPLHF. The CDR3, as DNA: TGTGCCTGGAGTGTGAAGACAGGGAGTCGTTCACCCCTCCACTTT.

This sequence joins TRBV7-9 and TRBJ2-7; D is possibly TRBD1 (6 bases). The CDR3 is 14 residues long. Germline CDR1 and CDR2: SEHNR and FQNEAQ (reference sequence). V lost 5 bases and J 3 bases, leaving 14 bases between the germline ends. DNA for the CDR3: TGTGCCAGCAGCCAAGGACAGCCGCTCTACGAGCAGTACTTC. Translating gives CASSQGQPLYEQYF.

This chain's CDR3 is CASSRLAGSYNEQFF. CDR3 DNA: TGTGCCAGCAGCCGACTAGCGGGATCCTACAATGAGCAGTTCTTC. This sequence joins TRBV7-3 and TRBJ2-1, with 11 bases lining up with TRBD2. CDR3 length equals 15 residues. The germline CDR1 and CDR2 sequences are SGHTA and FQGTGA. V lost 5 bases, J lost 1 base, and 1 base stayed unmatched. The full variable domain, with the rest looked up from reference TRBV7-3 and TRBJ2-1, is GAGVSQTPSNKVTEKGKYVELRCDPISGHTALYWYRQSLGQGPEFLIYFQGTGAADDSGLPNDRFFAVRPEGSVSTLKIQRTERGDSAVYLCASSRLAGSYNEQFFGPGTRLTVL.

The DNA for the CDR3 is TGTGCCAGCAGCTGGACAGGGGGAAGCTCCTACAATGAGCAGTTCTTC. It yields the protein CASSWTGGSSYNEQFF. The rearrangement joins TRBV27 to TRBJ2-1; 10 bases match TRBD1. This CDR3 has 16 residues. Germline values: CDR1 MNHEY, CDR2 SMNVEV (reference sequence). Trimming at V came to 6 bases and at J to 0 bases, leaving 5 bases not matched to a gene.

The rearrangement joins TRBV10-3 to TRBJ2-7; TRBD2 matches at 9 bases. Germline CDR1 reads ENHRY; CDR2 reads SYGVKD. This CDR3 region has 17 residues. The V gene end was trimmed by 0 bases and the J gene end by 7 bases; junction bases not matched to a gene: 13. CDR3 residues: CAISESPKGGRAREQYF. The CDR3 region has the DNA TGTGCCATCAGTGAGTCGCCCAAGGGCGGGAGGGCCCGGGAGCAGTACTTC.

This clone occurred once. The V gene is TRBV4-1, the J gene TRBJ1-5, with TRBD1 as a possible D gene (5 bases). Trimming removed 2 bases from V and 5 bases from J, with 7 bases in between. The CDR3 sequence is 13 residues long. CDR1 and CDR2 (germline): MGHRA, YSYEKL. CDR3 DNA sequence: TGCGCCAGCAGCCAATTAGGGGATCAGCCCCAGCATTTT. This gives the protein CASSQLGDQPQHF.

There are a few counts of this clone. The chain is built from TRBV28 and TRBJ2-1, with D perhaps matching TRBD2 (5 bases). CDR1 MDHEN and CDR2 SYDVKM come from the germline V gene. There are 14 residues in the CDR3. Trimming left V 4 bases short and J 7 bases short, with 14 bases between. CDR3 sequence (DNA): TGTGCCAGCAGTTGGGCTAGCAGGAGTAATGAGCAGTTCTTC. Its protein is CASSWASRSNEQFF.

The genes are TRBV7-9 and TRBJ2-7; 12 positions agree with TRBD2. The germline CDR1 and CDR2 sequences are SEHNR and FQNEAQ (reference sequence). The length of the CDR3 is 15 residues. V gave up 4 bases and J gave up 7 bases; unmatched junction bases: 8. The CDR3 region is CASSSGLAGPREQYF. The CDR3 bases are TGTGCCAGCAGCTCAGGACTAGCGGGGCCGAGAGAGCAGTACTTC.

The V and J genes are TRBV30 and TRBJ2-1; TRBD2 aligns across 7 bases. J gave up 0 bases and V 4 bases, and 6 bases lay outside the gene matches. This CDR3 has 15 residues. The germline CDR1 and CDR2 sequences are GTSNPN and SVGIG (reference sequence). The CDR3 sequence is CAWTSGDSSYNEQFF. CDR3 bases: TGTGCCTGGACTAGCGGAGACAGCTCCTACAATGAGCAGTTCTTC.

The rearrangement joins TRBV4-2 to TRBJ2-2; 12 bases map to TRBD2. CDR1 is LGHNA and CDR2 is YNFKEQ in the germline V gene. The CDR3 loop spans 17 amino acids. Trimming cost V 4 bases and J 4 bases; bases outside gene matches: 7. The CDR3 DNA reads TGTGCCAGCAGCCTCAGACTAGCGGGAGCGATCACCGGGGAGCTGTTTTTT. Its translation is CASSLRLAGAITGELFF.

The rearrangement links TRBV27 to TRBJ2-7; 7 bases map to TRBD2. This CDR3 spans 15 amino acids. Germline V gives CDR1 MNHEY, CDR2 SMNVEV (reference sequence). The J segment lost 2 bases and the V segment lost 2 bases, leaving 6 bases of the junction unmatched. The CDR3 region is CASSLKAGNPYEQYF. In nucleotides, the CDR3 is TGTGCCAGCAGTTTAAAAGCGGGGAATCCCTACGAGCAGTACTTC.

The chain uses TRBV9 and TRBJ2-5, with D maybe TRBD1 (6 bases). Germline CDR1 reads SGDLS; CDR2 reads YYNGEE. The CDR3 runs 15 residues. V lost 4 bases and J 2 bases, leaving 15 bases between the germline ends. DNA of the CDR3: TGTGCCAGCAGCCGTAGTAGGACAGCTCAAGAGACCCAGTACTTC. Amino acids: CASSRSRTAQETQYF.

The sample holds a few counts of this clone. V is TRBV7-9 and J is TRBJ1-2; the D gene is possibly TRBD1 (6 bases). Germline V gene sequence: CDR1 SEHNR, CDR2 FQNEAQ (reference sequence). The CDR3 covers 12 residues. V lost 6 bases and J lost 8, with 13 bases in between. CDR3 DNA: TGTGCCAGCAGGTTAACAGGGCCCGGCTACACCTTC. This gives the protein CASRLTGPGYTF.

The chain uses TRBV5-8 and TRBJ1-1, with D perhaps matching TRBD1 (5 bases). Trimming left V 4 bases short and J 0 bases short, with 10 bases between. Germline CDR1 and CDR2: SGHTS and YDEGEE. This CDR3 is 14 amino acids long. The CDR3 is CASSIPGLNTEAFF. The CDR3 DNA is TGTGCCAGCAGCATACCAGGGCTGAACACTGAAGCTTTCTTT.